This T cell receptor beta chain stems from a study of T cells in Graves' hyperthyroidism and ophthalmopathy. This clonotype was observed many times. RNA transcripts provided the source from which TCR beta CDR3 regions were amplified. An initial round of RT-PCR targeting the TCR CDR3 relied on the HTBI primer set. Via MiXCR, TCRdb re-called the multiplex PCR reads, giving one row per CDR3 protein. The table has about 550,000 distinct CDR3 sequences, roughly 20% seen once. The sample consisted of blood. The receptor comes from a man aged 18-30 years with Graves' hyperthyroidism.

The CDR3 region has the DNA TGCAGTGCTAACCGGGACGCCTACGAGCAGTACTTC. It yields the protein CSANRDAYEQYF. The genes are TRBV20-1 and TRBJ2-7; D could derive from TRBD1 or TRBD2 (5 bases each). This CDR3 is 12 amino acids long. Germline CDR1 DFQATT, CDR2 SNEGSKA (reference sequence). Trimming cost V 4 bases and J 2 bases, with 9 bases left between them.